This is a list of T cell receptor beta chains from one sample in a study of T-cell reconstitution after alpha-beta-depleted transplantation in children. TCRdb called the PCR reads again in MiXCR, with one record for every CDR3 protein. The data contain about 200,000 distinct CDR3 sequences, about 7% of them singletons. Sequenced material: PBMCs, taken before TCRalphabeta/CD19-depleted stem cell transplant. The receptors shown here come from a boy between 2 and 15 years old with acute lymphoblastic leukemia, due to receive a stem cell transplant. The CDR3 runs from the conserved cysteine through the conserved F or W. A D gene is named only where the DNA matches it firmly. Clone size is shown for a subset of rows, as once, few, many or a class of expanded clone.

j_gene: TRBJ1-1
abundance: -
v_gene: TRBV19
d_gene: -
CDR3nt: TGTGCCAGTAAGGGGATTGACACTGAAGCTTTCTTT
CDR3aa: CASKGIDTEAFF

j_gene: TRBJ2-7
abundance: -
v_gene: TRBV6-1
d_gene: TRBD2
CDR3nt: TGTGCCAGCAATCATAGAAGCGGGGGGACTACCTGCGAGCAGTACTTC
CDR3aa: CASNHRSGGTTCEQYF

j_gene: TRBJ2-2
abundance: many
v_gene: TRBV7-9
d_gene: -
CDR3nt: TGTGCCAGCAGCTCTCCGCCCGGGGAGCTGTTTTTT
CDR3aa: CASSSPPGELFF

j_gene: TRBJ1-5
abundance: few
v_gene: TRBV28
d_gene: TRBD1
CDR3nt: TGTGCCAGCAGTTCCTCCGGGACAGAGAATCAGCCCCAGCATTTT
CDR3aa: CASSSSGTENQPQHF

j_gene: TRBJ1-2
abundance: medium-sized
v_gene: TRBV12-3/TRBV12-4
d_gene: -
CDR3nt: TGTGCCAGCTCGGGATTACCTAACTATGGCTACACCTTC
CDR3aa: CASSGLPNYGYTF

j_gene: TRBJ1-5
abundance: few
v_gene: TRBV20-1
d_gene: -
CDR3nt: TGCAGTGCTGAAACGGACAGCCTGAGCAATCAGCCCCAGCATTTT
CDR3aa: CSAETDSLSNQPQHF

j_gene: TRBJ2-1
abundance: many
v_gene: TRBV6-5
d_gene: TRBD2
CDR3nt: TGTGCCAGCAGTTACGGGGAGGGGCAGTTCTTC
CDR3aa: CASSYGEGQFF

j_gene: TRBJ2-3
abundance: few
v_gene: TRBV7-2
d_gene: TRBD2
CDR3nt: TGTGCCAGCAGCTTTAGCGGGACACACACAGATACGCAGTATTTT
CDR3aa: CASSFSGTHTDTQYF

j_gene: TRBJ1-4
abundance: many
v_gene: TRBV6-5
d_gene: -
CDR3nt: TGTGCCAGCAGTTTCACTACTTCGGGCGAAAAACTGTTTTTT
CDR3aa: CASSFTTSGEKLFF

j_gene: TRBJ1-2
abundance: -
v_gene: TRBV27
d_gene: TRBD1
CDR3nt: TGTGCCAGCAGTGCCAATGACAGGGGACCCTATAATGGCTACACCTTC
CDR3aa: CASSANDRGPYNGYTF